The rows below give T cell receptor beta chains drawn from one sample of a study of blood T cell repertoires in COVID-19. Profiling relied on immunoSEQ multiplex PCR, and the TCRdb table lists in-frame clones only, not all of them. The sample comprises about 60,000 clones, nearly 80% of which are singletons, and approximately 24% rests with the top ten. The sample comprised peripheral blood. All receptors come from a human donor in a cohort sampled during active COVID-19. CDR3s include the opening cysteine and the closing phenylalanine or tryptophan. The D gene is left open where the match is weak. Size is stated for part of the rows, as once, few or many counts, or as a class when the clone is expanded.

V,J,D,size,CDR3,DNA
TRBV5-6,TRBJ2-1,.,.,CASSSARRWANNEQFF,TGTGCCAGCAGCTCCGCAAGAAGGTGGGCTAACAATGAGCAGTTCTTC
TRBV27,TRBJ2-5,.,few,CASSQLGGGETQYF,TGTGCCAGCAGTCAACTAGGGGGGGGAGAGACCCAGTACTTC
TRBV5-1,TRBJ2-1,.,.,CASSLDSFHNEQFF,TGCGCCAGCAGCTTGGACAGTTTTCACAATGAGCAGTTCTTC
TRBV7-7,TRBJ1-1,.,.,CASSTGPNTEAFF,TGTGCTAGCTCAACAGGCCCGAACACTGAAGCTTTCTTT
TRBV3-1/TRBV3-2,TRBJ2-2,TRBD1,.,CASSLGQVTTGELFF,TGTGCCAGCAGCCTCGGACAGGTGACTACCGGGGAGCTGTTTTTT
TRBV3-1/TRBV3-2,TRBJ1-1,.,.,CASSPMGGYTEAFF,TGTGCCAGCAGCCCAATGGGGGGATACACTGAAGCTTTCTTT
TRBV19,TRBJ2-7,.,.,CASSIDMAYEQYF,TGTGCCAGTAGTATAGACATGGCATACGAGCAGTACTTC
TRBV9,TRBJ2-5,.,.,CASSVEAVQETQYF,TGTGCCAGCAGCGTAGAGGCGGTCCAAGAGACCCAGTACTTC
TRBV6-5,TRBJ2-1,TRBD2,.,CASSLWGGTYNEQFF,TGTGCCAGCAGCCTATGGGGGGGGACCTACAATGAGCAGTTCTTC
TRBV5-6,TRBJ2-7,.,.,CASRGASSYEQYF,TGTGCCAGCAGAGGGGCATCCTCCTACGAGCAGTACTTC
TRBV3-1/TRBV3-2,TRBJ1-2,TRBD1,.,CASSPSRQGSGYTF,TGTGCCAGCAGCCCTAGCCGACAGGGGAGCGGCTACACCTTC
TRBV28,TRBJ1-2,TRBD1,.,CASSLQGASYGYTF,TGTGCCAGCAGTTTACAGGGGGCAAGCTATGGCTACACCTTC
TRBV19,TRBJ2-6,.,.,CASSISWGQSGANVLTF,TGTGCCAGTAGTATATCATGGGGGCAGTCTGGGGCCAACGTCCTGACTTTC
TRBV6-5,TRBJ2-7,TRBD1,once,CASSTDRSTAYEQYF,TGTGCCAGCAGCACGGACAGGTCGACCGCCTACGAGCAGTACTTC
TRBV9,TRBJ2-2,.,.,CASSVEGGNTGELFF,TGTGCCAGCAGCGTAGAAGGCGGGAACACCGGGGAGCTGTTTTTT
TRBV5-1,TRBJ2-1,TRBD2,.,CASSLEPSGSSYNEQFF,TGCGCCAGCAGCTTGGAGCCTAGCGGGAGCTCCTACAATGAGCAGTTCTTC
TRBV19,TRBJ1-5,.,.,CASSPPGQGYSNQPQHF,TGTGCCAGTAGCCCTCCAGGGCAGGGCTATAGCAATCAGCCCCAGCATTTT
TRBV29-1,TRBJ2-7,.,.,CSVGGSFSYEQYF,TGCAGCGTTGGGGGCAGCTTCTCCTACGAGCAGTACTTC
TRBV4-3,TRBJ2-1,TRBD2,.,CASSQESGGYNEQFF,TGCGCCAGCAGCCAAGAAAGCGGGGGGTACAATGAGCAGTTCTTC
TRBV11-1,TRBJ2-2,.,once,CASSLAGAGSTGELFF,TGTGCCAGCAGCTTAGCAGGAGCCGGTAGCACCGGGGAGCTGTTTTTT
TRBV29-1,TRBJ1-5,TRBD1,.,CSVVQGANQPQHF,TGCAGCGTTGTTCAGGGGGCGAATCAGCCCCAGCATTTT
TRBV5-4,TRBJ2-7,TRBD2,.,CASSFGREGMEQYF,TGTGCCAGCAGCTTCGGGCGGGAGGGAATGGAGCAGTACTTC
TRBV19,TRBJ2-4,TRBD1,.,CASSIGQGNIQYF,TGTGCCAGTAGTATAGGACAGGGGAACATTCAGTACTTC